This TCR beta chain was found in a study of blood T cell repertoires in COVID-19 (dated by TCRdb to 2019 to 2021). For the study in its entirety: Samples covering the acute and convalescent phases of COVID-19 were provided by collaborators in the United States, Italy and Spain. The prospective study material was composed of cDNA or gDNA derived from T cells, B-cell-depleted T cells, or PBMCs. Subjects who had been exposed to COVID-19, were actively infected with it, or had recovered from it provided the deeply sampled blood TCRbeta repertoires that made up the dataset. The repertoires were made available in a free public database intended to serve as a resource for research on the immune response to SARS-CoV-2. The samples were drawn from the first 160 participants of the ongoing ImmuneRACE study and from 1,200 or so subjects provided by 6 global collaborators. Sample metadata almost always included a de-identified subject ID, COVID-19 status, age in years and sex. Where HLA class I and class II types were available, the types were taken from metadata supplied by the sample provider, not from assay-based typing.

The research as a whole found: The amount of clinical and demographic metadata varied by source and participant and was provided uncurated.

Each collaborating institution followed its own protocols to collect whole blood in K2EDTA tubes. Collaborator samples were shipped for TCRbeta analysis as frozen whole blood, isolated PBMCs, or DNA extracted from either sample type. The immunoSEQ Assay, a bias-controlled multiplex PCR, was used to amplify TCRbeta CDR3 regions from genomic DNA. For the original study's pipeline: Within the assay, amplification of reference gene primers was used to estimate how many nucleated cells each sample contained. Sequence reads were collapsed and filtered to measure the absolute abundance of every unique TCRbeta CDR3 rearrangement. For each sample, productive Simpson clonality was calculated as the square root of Simpson's diversity index across productive rearrangements. The table was pulled from immuneACCESS by TCRdb, which kept in-frame rearrangements only. Such tables lose some clones; where checked, under half of the loss comes from unresolved V genes, and the rest has no known cause. The V and J calls and clone size come from that table; D and trimming were worked out from the DNA. This sample lists roughly 250,000 clones; 80% to 90% were detected once. The leading ten clones occupy around 4% of the sample.

From a lookup of the germline V gene (reference sequence), CDR1 and CDR2 are LNHDA and SQIVND. V lost 6 bases and J lost 4 bases, and the count of bases not matched to a germline gene is 7. The CDR3 goes from the cysteine to the phenylalanine over 14 residues. The DNA shown is the 42-base CDR3, in frame from base 1. On this clone: It lacks a known antigen. Nothing much larger sits one base from this clone, and base qualities are not available.

Sequenced: peripheral blood. The TCR comes from a man aged 50-59 years with acute or convalescent COVID-19. This sequence uses TRBV19 and TRBJ1-1, with 8 middle bases fitting TRBD1. The nucleotide sequence is given as TGTGCCAGTAGCGTGACAGGGGTCGGCACTGAAGCTTTCTTT. Its coded protein is CASSVTGVGTEAFF.